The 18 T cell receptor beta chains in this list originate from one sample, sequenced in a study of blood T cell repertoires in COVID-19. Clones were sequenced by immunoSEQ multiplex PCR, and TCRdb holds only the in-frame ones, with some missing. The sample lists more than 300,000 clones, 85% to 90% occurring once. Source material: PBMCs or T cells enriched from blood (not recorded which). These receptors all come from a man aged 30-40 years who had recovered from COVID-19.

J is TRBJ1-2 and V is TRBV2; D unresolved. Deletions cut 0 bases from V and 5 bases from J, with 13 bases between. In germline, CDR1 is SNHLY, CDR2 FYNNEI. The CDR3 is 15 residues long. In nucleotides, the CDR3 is TGTGCCAGCAGTGAAGCGCGCGTTGTAGCATATGGCTACACCTTC. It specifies CASSEARVVAYGYTF.

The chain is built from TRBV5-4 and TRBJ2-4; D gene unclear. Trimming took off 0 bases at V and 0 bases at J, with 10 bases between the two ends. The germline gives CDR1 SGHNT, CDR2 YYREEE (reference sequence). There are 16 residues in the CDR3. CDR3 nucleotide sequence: TGTGCCAGCAGCTTGGGGCAGTCAACAGCCAAAAACATTCAGTACTTC. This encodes CASSLGQSTAKNIQYF.

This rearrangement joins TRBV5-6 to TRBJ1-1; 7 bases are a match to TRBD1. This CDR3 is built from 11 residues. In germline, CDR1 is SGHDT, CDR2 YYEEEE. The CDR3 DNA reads TGTGCAACAGGGGCGAGGACTGAAGCTTTCTTT. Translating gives CATGARTEAFF. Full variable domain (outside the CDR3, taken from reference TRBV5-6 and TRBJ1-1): DAGVTQSPTHLIKTRGQQVTLRCSPKSGHDTVSWYQQALGQGPQFIFQYYEEEERQRGNFPDRFSGHQFPNYSSELNVNALLLGDSALYLCATGARTEAFFGQGTRLTVV.

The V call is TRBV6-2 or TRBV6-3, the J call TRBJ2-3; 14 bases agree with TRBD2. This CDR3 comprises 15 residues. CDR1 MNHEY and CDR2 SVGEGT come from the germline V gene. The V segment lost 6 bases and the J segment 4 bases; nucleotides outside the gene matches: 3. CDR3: CASSPTSGGADTQYF. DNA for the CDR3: TGTGCCAGCAGCCCGACTAGCGGGGGGGCAGATACGCAGTATTTT.

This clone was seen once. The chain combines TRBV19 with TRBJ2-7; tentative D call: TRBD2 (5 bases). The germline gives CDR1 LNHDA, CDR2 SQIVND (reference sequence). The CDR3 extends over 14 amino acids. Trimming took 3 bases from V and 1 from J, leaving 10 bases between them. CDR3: CASSMPGKSYEQYF. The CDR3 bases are TGTGCCAGTAGTATGCCCGGGAAATCCTACGAGCAGTACTTC.

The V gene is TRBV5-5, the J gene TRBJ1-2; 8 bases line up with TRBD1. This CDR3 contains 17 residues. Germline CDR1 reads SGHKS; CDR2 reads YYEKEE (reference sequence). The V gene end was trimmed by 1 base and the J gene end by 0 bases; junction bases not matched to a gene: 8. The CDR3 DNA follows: TGTGCCAGCAGCTTGTTACAGGGGGGAAATGCTAACTATGGCTACACCTTC. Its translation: CASSLLQGGNANYGYTF.

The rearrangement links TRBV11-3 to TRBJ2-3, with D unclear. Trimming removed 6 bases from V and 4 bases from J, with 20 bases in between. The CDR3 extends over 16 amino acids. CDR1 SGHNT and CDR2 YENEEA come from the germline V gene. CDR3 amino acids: CASRLFGPSAPDTQYF. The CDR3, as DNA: TGTGCCAGCAGGTTATTTGGGCCGTCCGCACCAGATACGCAGTATTTT.

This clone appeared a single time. CDR3 loop: CATRAGRAYEQYF. CDR3 DNA: TGTGCCACCCGGGCGGGACGGGCCTACGAGCAGTACTTC. V and J are TRBV15 and TRBJ2-7; tentative D call: TRBD2 (6 bases). CDR1 and CDR2 (germline): LNHNV, YYDKDF (reference sequence). V was trimmed by 8 bases and J by 2 bases, leaving 13 bases between them. The CDR3 contains 13 residues.

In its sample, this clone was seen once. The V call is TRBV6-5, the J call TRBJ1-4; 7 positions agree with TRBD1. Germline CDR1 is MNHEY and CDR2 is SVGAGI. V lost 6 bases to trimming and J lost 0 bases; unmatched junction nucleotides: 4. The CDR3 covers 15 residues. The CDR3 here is CASRTTGATNEKLFF. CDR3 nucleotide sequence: TGTGCCAGCAGGACAACAGGGGCAACTAATGAAAAACTGTTTTTT.

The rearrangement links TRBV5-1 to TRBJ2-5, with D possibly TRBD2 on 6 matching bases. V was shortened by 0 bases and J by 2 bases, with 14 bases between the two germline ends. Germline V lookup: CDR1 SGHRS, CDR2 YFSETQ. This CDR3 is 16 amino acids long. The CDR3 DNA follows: TGCGCCAGCAGCTTGGTGGTGGGGACTTCACAAGAGACCCAGTACTTC. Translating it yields CASSLVVGTSQETQYF.

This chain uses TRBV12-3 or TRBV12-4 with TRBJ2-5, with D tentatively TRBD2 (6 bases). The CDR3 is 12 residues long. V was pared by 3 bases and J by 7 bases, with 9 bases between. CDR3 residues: CASSFSGGTQYF. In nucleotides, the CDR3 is TGTGCCAGCAGTTTCTCCGGGGGGACCCAGTACTTC.

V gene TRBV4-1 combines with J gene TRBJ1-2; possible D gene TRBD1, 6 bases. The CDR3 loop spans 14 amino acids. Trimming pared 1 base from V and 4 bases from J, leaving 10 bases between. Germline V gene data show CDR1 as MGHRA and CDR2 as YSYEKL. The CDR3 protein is CASSQADSPYGYTF. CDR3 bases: TGCGCCAGCAGCCAAGCGGACAGCCCCTATGGCTACACCTTC.

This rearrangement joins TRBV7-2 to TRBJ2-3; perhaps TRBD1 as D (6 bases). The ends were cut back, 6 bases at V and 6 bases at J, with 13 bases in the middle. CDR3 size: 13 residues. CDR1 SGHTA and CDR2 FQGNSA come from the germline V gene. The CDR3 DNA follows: TGTGCCAGCAGGGCGACAGGATTCGATACGCAGTATTTT. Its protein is CASRATGFDTQYF. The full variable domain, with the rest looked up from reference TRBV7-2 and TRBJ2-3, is GAGVSQSPSNKVTEKGKDVELRCDPISGHTALYWYRQSLGQGLEFLIYFQGNSAPDKSGLPSDRFSAERTGGSVSTLTIQRTQQEDSAVYLCASRATGFDTQYFGPGTRLTVL.

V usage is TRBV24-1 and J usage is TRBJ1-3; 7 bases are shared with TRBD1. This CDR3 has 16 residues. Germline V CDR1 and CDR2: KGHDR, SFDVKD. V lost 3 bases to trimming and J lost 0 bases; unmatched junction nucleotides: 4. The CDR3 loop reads CATSDPTGSSGNTIYF. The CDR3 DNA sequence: TGTGCCACCAGTGATCCGACAGGGAGCTCTGGAAACACCATATATTTT.

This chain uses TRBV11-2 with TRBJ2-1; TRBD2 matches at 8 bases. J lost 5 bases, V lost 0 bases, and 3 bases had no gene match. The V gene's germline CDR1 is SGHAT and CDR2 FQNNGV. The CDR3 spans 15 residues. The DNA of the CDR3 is TGTGCCAGCAGCTTAGATCTAGCGGGCCACAATGAGCAGTTCTTC. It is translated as CASSLDLAGHNEQFF. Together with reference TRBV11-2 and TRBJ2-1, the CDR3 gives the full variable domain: EAGVAQSPRYKIIEKRQSVAFWCNPISGHATLYWYQQILGQGPKLLIQFQNNGVVDDSQLPKDRFSAERLKGVDSTLKIQPAKLEDSAVYLCASSLDLAGHNEQFFGPGTRLTVL.

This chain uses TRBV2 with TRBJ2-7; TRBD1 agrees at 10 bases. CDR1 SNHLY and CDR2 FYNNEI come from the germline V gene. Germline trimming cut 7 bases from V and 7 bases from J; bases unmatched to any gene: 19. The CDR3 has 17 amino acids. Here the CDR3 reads CASKDAPRQGATGEQYF. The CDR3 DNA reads TGTGCCAGCAAAGATGCTCCTCGACAGGGGGCGACTGGGGAGCAGTACTTC.

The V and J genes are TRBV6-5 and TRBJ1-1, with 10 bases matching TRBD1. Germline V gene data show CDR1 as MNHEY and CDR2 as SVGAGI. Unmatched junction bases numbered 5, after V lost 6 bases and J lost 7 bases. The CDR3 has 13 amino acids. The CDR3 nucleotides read TGTGCCAGCAGAGGACAGGGGGAGATTGAAGCTTTCTTT. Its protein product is CASRGQGEIEAFF.

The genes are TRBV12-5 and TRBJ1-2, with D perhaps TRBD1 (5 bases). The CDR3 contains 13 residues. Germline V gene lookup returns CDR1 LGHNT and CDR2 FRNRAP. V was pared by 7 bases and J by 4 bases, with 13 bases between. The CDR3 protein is CASAPDSTYGYTF. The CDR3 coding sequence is TGTGCTAGTGCCCCTGACAGTACCTATGGCTACACCTTC.